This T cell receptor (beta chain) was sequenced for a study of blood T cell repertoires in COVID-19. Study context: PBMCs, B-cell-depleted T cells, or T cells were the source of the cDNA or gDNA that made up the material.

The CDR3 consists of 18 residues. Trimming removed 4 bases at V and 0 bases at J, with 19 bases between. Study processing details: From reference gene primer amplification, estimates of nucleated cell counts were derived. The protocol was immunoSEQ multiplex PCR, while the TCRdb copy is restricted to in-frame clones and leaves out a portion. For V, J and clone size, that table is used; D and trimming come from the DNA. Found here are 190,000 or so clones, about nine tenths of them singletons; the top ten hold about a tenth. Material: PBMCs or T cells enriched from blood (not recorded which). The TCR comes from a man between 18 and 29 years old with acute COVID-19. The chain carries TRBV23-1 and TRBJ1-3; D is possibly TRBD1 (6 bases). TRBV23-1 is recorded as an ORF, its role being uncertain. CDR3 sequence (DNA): TGCGCCAGCAGTCCGCGAGGACAGCCGAAGTACTCTGGAAACACCATATATTTT. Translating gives CASSPRGQPKYSGNTIYF.